The 29 T cell receptor beta chains below all came from one sample that was sequenced in a study of regulatory T cells in long-lasting Graves disease. Arm-PCR of CDR3 regions and iRepertoire HTBI primers were used to build TCR beta libraries. MiXCR was run by TCRdb on the multiplex PCR reads, yielding one entry per CDR3 protein. In the table there are about 430,000 distinct CDR3 sequences, about 15% of which are singletons. Stated time point: newly diagnosed GD, antithyroid drugs for less than 3 months. RNA extracted from PBMCs served as the sequencing template. This sample was shared with a second study, whose subject was T cells in Graves' hyperthyroidism and ophthalmopathy.

The specimen comprised peripheral blood mononuclear cells (PBMCs), sampled at new diagnosis, from a patient treated with antithyroid drugs. These receptors originate from a woman in her forties with Graves disease.

On this clonotype: One junction end disagrees with the germline gene, perhaps due to a read error. The chain uses TRBV7-7 and TRBJ1-5, with a tentative D call TRBD1 (6 bases). Germline CDR1 reads SSHAT; CDR2 reads FNYEAQ (reference sequence). The length of the CDR3 is 17 residues. The CDR3 nucleotides are TGTGCTAGCAGCCCTAGGCAGGGGCTAAATAGCAATCAGCCCCAGCATTTT. Protein: CASSPRQGLNSNQPQHF.

Ten or more counts support this clonotype. V is TRBV12-3 or TRBV12-4 and J is TRBJ2-3; 11 bases are a match to TRBD2. This CDR3 comprises 14 residues. V gave up 7 bases and J gave up 4 bases; unmatched junction bases: 4. For the CDR3, the DNA is TGTGCCAGCACACTAGCGGGAGTTGCAGATACGCAGTATTTT. Residues: CASTLAGVADTQYF.

This clonotype was counted many times. This sequence joins TRBV2 and TRBJ2-1; possible D gene TRBD1, 7 bases. The CDR3 is made up of 17 amino acids. Per the germline V gene, CDR1 is SNHLY and CDR2 is FYNNEI. The V end was cut by 1 base, the J end by 0 bases, with 13 bases between. CDR3 loop: CASSEGAGGSSYNEQFF. In DNA form, the CDR3 reads TGTGCCAGCAGTGAAGGGGCAGGGGGGAGCTCCTACAATGAGCAGTTCTTC.

The CDR3 loop is CSVETGSGEQYF. The CDR3, as DNA: TGCAGCGTTGAAACAGGGTCTGGGGAGCAGTACTTC. The chain carries TRBV29-1 and TRBJ2-7; tentative D call: TRBD1 (6 bases). CDR3 length: 12 residues. V was cut by 2 bases and J by 7 bases, with 12 bases left in between. CDR1 SQVTM and CDR2 ANQGSEA come from the germline V gene.

There are many counts of this clonotype. This CDR3 reads CAIQEYSGNTIYF. The CDR3 nucleotides are TGTGCCATCCAAGAGTACTCTGGAAACACCATATATTTT. V and J are TRBV10-3 and TRBJ1-3; D not resolved. The germline CDR1 and CDR2 sequences are ENHRY and SYGVKD. CDR3 length: 13 amino acids. Trimming shortened V by 8 bases and J by 0 bases, and 8 bases separated the two germline ends.

This clonotype was picked up a small number of times. The V gene is TRBV3-1, the J gene TRBJ2-1; D unresolved. The V end was cut by 4 bases, the J end by 5 bases, with 15 bases between. This CDR3 has 15 amino acids. The germline V gene has CDR1 LGHDT and CDR2 YNNKEL (reference sequence). CDR3 protein: CASSLYTVADNEQFF. The DNA for the CDR3 is TGTGCCAGCAGCCTCTACACTGTAGCAGACAATGAGCAGTTCTTC.

About this clonotype itself: A read error likely explains this, since a far larger clone differs by one base. The chain couples TRBV10-3 to TRBJ1-2, with D perhaps TRBD1 (6 bases). Germline V gives CDR1 ENHRY, CDR2 SYGVKD. The CDR3 has 16 amino acids. V lost 5 bases and J lost 0, with 16 bases in between. In DNA, the CDR3 is TGTGCCATCAGTTGGGTACAGGGTTTAGCTAACTATGGCTACACCTTC. The encoded protein is CAISWVQGLANYGYTF.

Notes on this clonotype: Since a much larger clone is just one base distant, this may be a read error. Likely a read error: the CDR3 ends without its conserved phenylalanine or tryptophan. V gene TRBV12-3 or TRBV12-4 combines with J gene TRBJ2-1, with D tentatively TRBD1 (6 bases). The CDR3 is made up of 13 amino acids. Deletions cut 6 bases from V and 7 bases from J, with 13 bases between. This CDR3 reads CASSEYRENEQFS. Here the CDR3 DNA reads TGTGCCAGCAGCGAGTACAGGGAAAATGAGCAGTTCTCC.

This clonotype has more than one count but fewer than ten. The genes are TRBV4-1 and TRBJ2-5; possibly TRBD2 for D (6 bases). This CDR3 region has 14 residues. Trimming shortened V by 4 bases and J by 4 bases, and 13 bases separated the two germline ends. Germline assignment: CDR1 MGHRA and CDR2 YSYEKL. CDR3 protein: CASSLGAGIETQYF. The CDR3 nucleotides read TGCGCCAGCAGCCTGGGTGCGGGGATAGAGACCCAGTACTTC.

This clonotype was found many times. The rearrangement links TRBV15 to TRBJ1-5; unclear D gene. This CDR3 has 17 residues. The V gene's germline CDR1 is LNHNV and CDR2 YYDKDF (reference sequence). With 0 bases removed from V and 0 bases from J, the gap between germline ends came to 12 bases. The CDR3 DNA sequence: TGTGCCACCAGCAGAGATCTGGCAGGACTTAGCAATCAGCCCCAGCATTTT. Residues: CATSRDLAGLSNQPQHF.

This clonotype was seen a handful of times. This sequence joins TRBV7-9 and TRBJ1-2; no definite D call. Per the germline V gene, CDR1 is SEHNR and CDR2 is FQNEAQ (reference sequence). The CDR3 has 15 amino acids. V lost 5 bases to trimming and J lost 4 bases, with 17 bases between them. The CDR3 here is CASSRPQALPYGYTF. The CDR3 DNA reads TGTGCCAGCAGCCGGCCCCAGGCCCTCCCCTATGGCTACACCTTC.

V is TRBV6-1 and J is TRBJ2-2, with 13 bases identical to TRBD2. The CDR3 contains 17 residues. Germline CDR1 reads MNHNS; CDR2 reads SASEGT. With V trimmed by 5 bases and J by 7 bases, 10 bases remained unmatched. CDR3: CASSKGTSGNRGGELFF. The CDR3 bases are TGTGCCAGCAGTAAAGGGACTAGCGGGAACCGCGGCGGGGAGCTGTTTTTT.

Ten or more counts support this clonotype. The chain has TRBV12-3 or TRBV12-4 and TRBJ1-1; no firm D call. Trimming pared 7 bases from V and 5 bases from J, leaving 11 bases between. The CDR3 spans 12 residues. The CDR3 DNA is TGTGCCAGCACCTATACGGGGACTGAAGCTTTCTTT. Translation: CASTYTGTEAFF.

This clonotype was seen repeatedly, ten times or more. J is TRBJ2-1 and V is TRBV9; D may be TRBD2 (6 bases). The V and J ends lost 3 bases and 5 bases respectively, with 18 bases between them. CDR3 length equals 16 residues. Germline-derived CDR1 and CDR2 are SGDLS and YYNGEE. As DNA, the CDR3 is TGTGCCAGCAGCGCTCGTTCAGGGACTGCCGACAATGAGCAGTTCTTC. This translates into CASSARSGTADNEQFF.

This clonotype has a count of ten or more. The genes are TRBV18 and TRBJ2-7; 10 bases map to TRBD1. V gave up 2 bases and J gave up 3 bases; unmatched junction bases: 1. This CDR3 comprises 14 residues. CDR1 KGHSH and CDR2 LQKENI come from the germline V gene. The CDR3 DNA reads as TGTGCCAGCTCACCAGGGACAGGGGACTACGAGCAGTACTTC. Encoded protein: CASSPGTGDYEQYF. Using reference TRBV18 and TRBJ2-7 for the parts outside the CDR3, the full variable domain is NAGVMQNPRHLVRRRGQEARLRCSPMKGHSHVYWYRQLPEEGLKFMVYLQKENIIDESGMPKERFSAEFPKEGPSILRIQQVVRGDSAAYFCASSPGTGDYEQYFGPGTRLTVT.

This clonotype was observed at least ten times. This chain uses TRBV11-1 with TRBJ2-1, with 13 positions matching TRBD2. In germline, CDR1 is SGHAT, CDR2 FQDESV (reference sequence). After removal of 5 bases from V and 8 bases from J, the junction contained 9 bases not matched to a gene. The CDR3 has 16 residues. The CDR3 reads CASSDKTSGRLYEQFF. The CDR3 DNA is TGTGCCAGCAGCGACAAGACTAGCGGGAGGCTATATGAGCAGTTCTTC.

The chain recombines TRBV10-3 with TRBJ2-7; TRBD2 aligns across 8 bases. Germline CDR1 is ENHRY and CDR2 is SYGVKD. The CDR3 contains 11 residues. V dropped 10 bases and J dropped 4; count of bases not matched to a gene: 3. As DNA, the CDR3 is TGTGCCACCTTAGCGGGGTACGAGCAGTACTTC. Its protein product is CATLAGYEQYF.

To note about this clonotype: A much more abundant neighbour one base away suggests this may be a read error. The J gene is TRBJ1-1, the V gene TRBV13; no firm D call. CDR3 length equals 15 residues. Between the trimmed V and J ends, which lost 5 bases and 1 base, there was a span of 14 bases. Germline V CDR1 and CDR2: PRHDT, FYEKMQ (reference sequence). CDR3: CASSPKIRENTEAFF. Here the CDR3 DNA reads TGTGCCAGCAGCCCAAAAATCCGGGAGAACACTGAAGCTTTCTTT.

This chain joins TRBV20-1 and TRBJ2-7; 7 nucleotides line up with TRBD1. Germline V gene data show CDR1 as DFQATT and CDR2 as SNEGSKA (reference sequence). Trimming cost V 4 bases and J 3 bases; bases outside gene matches: 0. This CDR3 has 11 residues. The CDR3: CSATGGYEQYF. CDR3 nucleotide sequence: TGCAGTGCTACAGGGGGCTACGAGCAGTACTTC.

This clonotype has ten or more counts. The chain is built from TRBV12-3 or TRBV12-4 and TRBJ2-1; TRBD2 is a possible D gene (5 bases). V shed 5 bases and J shed 7 bases, with 18 bases lying between them. The CDR3 is made up of 15 amino acids. CDR3 amino acids: CASSPTTGNPNEQFF. As DNA, the CDR3 is TGTGCCAGCAGTCCGACGACCGGGAACCCTAATGAGCAGTTCTTC.

As concerns this clonotype: A read error may explain this, as a much larger clone is one base away. The chain uses TRBV2 and TRBJ1-5; D is uncertain. CDR1 is SNHLY and CDR2 is FYNNEI in the germline V gene. This CDR3 has 13 amino acids. The CDR3 DNA follows: TGTGCCGGCAGTGACTCCAGTGATCAGCCCCAGCATTTT. It yields the protein CAGSDSSDQPQHF.

This clonotype appeared a few times. The gene calls are TRBV20-1 and TRBJ1-6, with TRBD1 identical over 7 bases. CDR3 length: 16 residues. Germline CDR1 DFQATT, CDR2 SNEGSKA (reference sequence). After removal of 2 bases from V and 4 bases from J, the junction contained 8 bases not matched to a gene. CDR3 protein: CSARNKGATYNSPLHF. The DNA of the CDR3 is TGCAGTGCTAGAAATAAGGGGGCGACGTATAATTCACCCCTCCACTTT.

This clonotype has at least ten counts. V and J are TRBV5-5 and TRBJ2-7, with TRBD1 matching 8 bases. V shed 0 bases, J shed 5 bases, and the junction held 13 bases outside the gene matches. The CDR3 is 17 amino acids. CDR1 is SGHKS and CDR2 is YYEKEE in the germline V gene (reference sequence). The chain's CDR3 is CASSLARTGYQIDEQYF. CDR3 DNA: TGTGCCAGCAGCTTGGCCCGGACAGGGTATCAAATCGACGAGCAGTACTTC.

This clonotype has a count of ten or more. The V and J genes are TRBV11-3 and TRBJ2-5, with D possibly being TRBD2 (6 bases). Trimming removed 5 bases from V and 2 bases from J, with 12 bases in between. This CDR3 spans 14 amino acids. Germline CDR1 reads SGHNT; CDR2 reads YENEEA. CDR3 in amino acids: CASSLRDFQETQYF. As DNA, the CDR3 is TGTGCCAGCAGCCTTAGGGACTTTCAAGAGACCCAGTACTTC.

CDR3 DNA sequence: TGCGCCAGCAGCCAAGATATTTGGGGGACATACAATGAGCAGTTCTTC. Translation gives CASSQDIWGTYNEQFF. The J gene is TRBJ2-1, the V gene TRBV4-3; possibly TRBD1 for D (6 bases). V lost 0 bases and J 4 bases, leaving 13 bases between the germline ends. CDR1 is LGHNA and CDR2 is YSLEER in the germline V gene. The CDR3 consists of 16 residues.

The chain is built from TRBV18 and TRBJ2-3, with D possibly matching TRBD1 (6 bases). V lost 0 bases to trimming and J lost 4 bases, with 11 bases between them. The germline V gene encodes CDR1 KGHSH and CDR2 LQKENI. There are 15 residues in the CDR3. DNA of the CDR3: TGTGCCAGCTCACCACCAAAACAGGGCGCAGATACGCAGTATTTT. Its translation: CASSPPKQGADTQYF. Drawing the rest from reference TRBV18 and TRBJ2-3, the complete variable domain is NAGVMQNPRHLVRRRGQEARLRCSPMKGHSHVYWYRQLPEEGLKFMVYLQKENIIDESGMPKERFSAEFPKEGPSILRIQQVVRGDSAAYFCASSPPKQGADTQYFGPGTRLTVL.

This clonotype was detected a few times. The V call is TRBV10-3, the J call TRBJ2-1; TRBD2 aligns across 11 bases. Per the germline V gene, CDR1 is ENHRY and CDR2 is SYGVKD. The length of the CDR3 is 15 residues. Trimming removed 6 bases from V and 7 bases from J; junction bases left unmatched: 8. The DNA for the CDR3 is TGTGCCATCAGATTAGCGGGAGGGACGGGGAATGAGCAGTTCTTC. This codes for CAIRLAGGTGNEQFF.

CDR3 nucleotides: TGTGCCAGCAGCCTCATCCGGGGTAGCACAGATACGCAGTATTTT. It yields the protein CASSLIRGSTDTQYF. The chain couples TRBV14 to TRBJ2-3; maybe TRBD2 (5 bases). V dropped 4 bases and J dropped 0 bases, with 11 bases sitting between them. This CDR3 is built from 15 residues. CDR1 is SGHDN, CDR2 FVKESK, per germline.

The sample holds many counts of this clonotype. The chain uses TRBV27 and TRBJ1-1, with a weak D call TRBD1 (6 bases). This CDR3 region has 15 residues. Germline V CDR1 and CDR2: MNHEY, SMNVEV (reference sequence). The V gene lost 5 bases and the J gene lost 5 bases, with 18 bases spanning the gap. In DNA form, the CDR3 reads TGTGCCAGCAGTATACCTACGGGGGGCAGGACTGAAGCTTTCTTT. Its protein product is CASSIPTGGRTEAFF.